A single sample is the source of the 23 T cell receptor beta chains below, sequenced in a study of OX40 agonist ivuxolimab in advanced cancers. TCRdb's copy holds only in-frame clones and misses some; the assay was immunoSEQ multiplex PCR. The sample lists about 100,000 clones, approximately 90% occurring once. The sequencing used CD4+ or CD8+ T cells sorted from blood, collected in a trial of the OX40 agonist ivuxolimab. These receptors all stem from an adult with an advanced solid tumor such as melanoma, head and neck, liver or kidney cancer.

The chain uses TRBV2 and TRBJ2-1; D perhaps matches TRBD1 (5 bases). From germline, CDR1 is SNHLY and CDR2 FYNNEI. The CDR3 covers 14 residues. V lost 0 bases, J lost 2 bases, and 5 bases lay in between. The CDR3, as DNA: TGTGCCAGCAGTGAAGCGGGGCCCTACAATGAGCAGTTCTTC. Translating gives CASSEAGPYNEQFF.

This rearrangement joins TRBV6-1 to TRBJ1-1; D perhaps matches TRBD1 (5 bases). CDR3 size: 14 residues. V gave up 8 bases and J gave up 6 bases, with 19 bases separating them. CDR1 MNHNS and CDR2 SASEGT come from the germline V gene. The CDR3 DNA reads as TGTGCCAGCTGTTTGATGCCGGGGGTACCTGAAGCTTTCTTT. It specifies CASCLMPGVPEAFF.

The chain links TRBV30 to TRBJ2-2; TRBD2 aligns across 7 bases. CDR3 length: 15 residues. Per germline, CDR1 GTSNPN and CDR2 SVGIG (reference sequence). Unmatched junction bases numbered 8, after V lost 3 bases and J lost 4 bases. CDR3 nucleotides: TGTGCCTGGAGCGGGCTAGCGGAGCCCACCGGGGAGCTGTTTTTT. This sequence encodes CAWSGLAEPTGELFF.

This chain links TRBV5-5 with TRBJ2-7; the D gene is possibly TRBD2 (6 bases). The CDR3 contains 13 residues. Germline values: CDR1 SGHKS, CDR2 YYEKEE (reference sequence). V was shortened by 4 bases and J by 5 bases, with 13 bases between the two germline ends. CDR3 coding DNA: TGTGCCAGCAGCATGCCGGGAGTTCACGAGCAGTACTTC. This gives the protein CASSMPGVHEQYF.

The V gene is TRBV19, the J gene TRBJ2-5; 12 positions agree with TRBD2. CDR1 and CDR2 (germline): LNHDA, SQIVND (reference sequence). CDR3 size: 18 residues. J was trimmed by 5 bases and V by 1 base; bases with no gene match: 11. The CDR3 DNA is TGTGCCAGTAGTATAGGGTTTCGACTAGCGGGAGAGGAGGAGACCCAGTACTTC. Its translation: CASSIGFRLAGEEETQYF.

This clone occurred a few times. The chain combines TRBV28 with TRBJ1-5, with a tentative D call TRBD1 (5 bases). Germline CDR1 and CDR2: MDHEN and SYDVKM. Between the trimmed V and J ends, which lost 3 bases and 7 bases, there was a span of 16 bases. The CDR3 is made up of 15 amino acids. CDR3 loop: CASSFISGGGQPQHF. CDR3 DNA sequence: TGTGCCAGCAGTTTTATTTCGGGGGGAGGCCAGCCCCAGCATTTT.

The chain links TRBV18 to TRBJ2-7, with D unclear. This CDR3 has 13 amino acids. The V gene lost 1 base and the J gene lost 2 bases, with 6 bases spanning the gap. Per the germline V gene, CDR1 is KGHSH and CDR2 is LQKENI. The CDR3 bases are TGTGCCAGCTCACCACTCCCAACCTACGAGCAGTACTTC. Protein sequence: CASSPLPTYEQYF. Variable domain in full (rest from reference TRBV18 and TRBJ2-7): NAGVMQNPRHLVRRRGQEARLRCSPMKGHSHVYWYRQLPEEGLKFMVYLQKENIIDESGMPKERFSAEFPKEGPSILRIQQVVRGDSAAYFCASSPLPTYEQYFGPGTRLTVT.

The chain combines TRBV6-6 with TRBJ1-2; D uncertain. CDR3 length equals 14 residues. Germline V gene sequence: CDR1 MNHNY, CDR2 SVGAGI (reference sequence). V lost 4 bases and J 2 bases, leaving 11 bases between the germline ends. CDR3 loop: CASSSNGLNYGYTF. Written as DNA, the CDR3 is TGTGCCAGCAGTTCAAACGGGTTAAACTATGGCTACACCTTC.

The rearrangement uses TRBV19 and TRBJ2-6; D gene uncertain. The CDR3 loop spans 14 amino acids. V lost 6 bases and J 0 bases, leaving 6 bases between the germline ends. From germline, CDR1 is LNHDA and CDR2 SQIVND (reference sequence). The chain's CDR3 is CASRDSSGANVLTF. DNA for the CDR3: TGTGCCAGTAGGGATTCCTCTGGGGCCAACGTCCTGACTTTC.

CDR3 sequence (DNA): TGCGCCAGCAGTGAAGGGGGGTTCTATGGCTACACCTTC. It specifies CASSEGGFYGYTF. The rearrangement joins TRBV10-2 to TRBJ1-2; a possible D gene is TRBD1 (6 bases). The CDR3 extends over 13 amino acids. Trimming took 3 bases from V and 4 from J, leaving 9 bases between them. Looked up from germline, CDR1 is WSHSY and CDR2 is SAAADI.

The chain links TRBV11-3 to TRBJ2-7, with TRBD1 matching over 9 bases. Germline lookup yields CDR1 SGHNT and CDR2 YENEEA. This CDR3 comprises 18 residues. Trimming at V came to 0 bases and at J to 7 bases, leaving 16 bases not matched to a gene. The CDR3 nucleotides are TGTGCCAGCAGCTTAGATCCCCGGGACAGGGTACGTCTGCGGGAGCAGTACTTC. It yields the protein CASSLDPRDRVRLREQYF.

The chain recombines TRBV4-3 with TRBJ2-1; a possible D gene is TRBD2 (5 bases). The CDR3 is made up of 11 amino acids. Trimming removed 8 bases from V and 4 bases from J, with 6 bases in between. CDR1 and CDR2 from the germline V gene are LGHNA and YSLEER. CDR3 bases: TGCGCCAGCGGGAGTTACAATGAGCAGTTCTTC. Its protein is CASGSYNEQFF.

The chain recombines TRBV19 with TRBJ1-2; TRBD1 matches 8 bases. The CDR3 is 15 amino acids. CDR1 is LNHDA and CDR2 is SQIVND in the germline V gene (reference sequence). Trimming removed 1 base from V and 2 bases from J; junction bases left unmatched: 3. This chain's CDR3 is CASSIVSGGNYGYTF. The CDR3 DNA sequence: TGTGCCAGTAGTATAGTGTCAGGGGGCAACTATGGCTACACCTTC.

The V call is TRBV7-8, the J call TRBJ1-1; 8 nucleotides line up with TRBD1. Germline-derived CDR1 and CDR2 are SGHVS and FQNEAQ. This CDR3 spans 14 amino acids. The V and J ends lost 0 bases and 5 bases, in that order; junction bases with no gene match: 2. The CDR3 loop is CASSLATGVTEAFF. The CDR3 DNA follows: TGTGCCAGCAGCTTAGCGACAGGGGTTACTGAAGCTTTCTTT.

CDR3 loop: CASSLRDGTYEQYF. The CDR3 DNA reads as TGTGCCAGCAGCCTTCGGGACGGGACCTACGAGCAGTACTTC. The chain couples TRBV7-9 to TRBJ2-7; D assignment may be TRBD1 or TRBD2 (5 bases each). Trimming removed 5 bases at V and 2 bases at J, with 13 bases between. CDR1 and CDR2 (germline): SEHNR, FQNEAQ (reference sequence). There are 14 residues in the CDR3. The full variable domain, rest sourced from reference TRBV7-9 and TRBJ2-7, is DTGVSQNPRHKITKRGQNVTFRCDPISEHNRLYWYRQTLGQGPEFLTYFQNEAQLEKSRLLSDRFSAERPKGSFSTLEIQRTEQGDSAMYLCASSLRDGTYEQYFGPGTRLTVT.

The gene calls are TRBV9 and TRBJ1-4, with D maybe TRBD1 (5 bases). Looked up from germline, CDR1 is SGDLS and CDR2 is YYNGEE. The CDR3 spans 17 residues. The germline V and J ends were trimmed by 2 bases and 0 bases, with 14 bases remaining between them. The CDR3 protein is CASSVGEGAPTNEKLFF. CDR3 DNA sequence: TGTGCCAGCAGCGTGGGGGAAGGGGCCCCAACTAATGAAAAACTGTTTTTT.

The chain recombines TRBV7-2 with TRBJ2-3, with 9 bases fitting TRBD1. CDR1 and CDR2 (germline): SGHTA, FQGNSA. The CDR3 consists of 16 residues. V was clipped by 1 base and J by 6 bases; unmatched bases: 8. This CDR3 is CASSLGWNRGLDTQYF. CDR3 bases: TGTGCCAGCAGCTTAGGCTGGAACAGGGGGCTGGATACGCAGTATTTT.

The chain uses TRBV2 and TRBJ2-1; D is undetermined. This CDR3 has 14 amino acids. Germline CDR1 and CDR2: SNHLY and FYNNEI. The V end lost 9 bases, the J end lost 0 bases, and 12 bases lay between the germline ends. Written as DNA, the CDR3 is TGTGCCAGTGAAGGGTGGAGCTCCTACAATGAGCAGTTCTTC. Residues: CASEGWSSYNEQFF.

The CDR3 nucleotides are TGCAGCGTTGAAAGGGGATCCACAGATACGCAGTATTTT. Amino acids: CSVERGSTDTQYF. V usage is TRBV29-1 and J usage is TRBJ2-3, with D tentatively TRBD1 (5 bases). From germline, CDR1 is SQVTM and CDR2 ANQGSEA. Trimming removed 2 bases from V and 2 bases from J, with 8 bases in between. This CDR3 is 13 amino acids long.

The chain links TRBV5-1 to TRBJ1-1; D may be TRBD1 (5 bases). The germline gives CDR1 SGHRS, CDR2 YFSETQ. The CDR3 has 14 residues. V shed 5 bases and J shed 3 bases, with 14 bases lying between them. This chain's CDR3 is CASSVQGLDTEAFF. The CDR3 DNA reads TGCGCCAGCAGTGTCCAGGGATTAGACACTGAAGCTTTCTTT.

CDR3 region: CASSLDRGRQPQHF. The CDR3 DNA reads TGTGCCAGCAGCTTAGACAGGGGGCGTCAGCCCCAGCATTTT. The chain combines TRBV7-2 with TRBJ1-5, with 9 bases identical to TRBD1. V lost 1 base to trimming and J lost 6 bases; unmatched junction nucleotides: 1. CDR1 is SGHTA and CDR2 is FQGNSA in the germline V gene. This CDR3 has 14 residues.

The chain recombines TRBV6-1 with TRBJ2-1; possible D gene TRBD2, 5 bases. The germline gives CDR1 MNHNS, CDR2 SASEGT. This CDR3 region has 16 residues. With 4 bases removed from V and 2 bases from J, the gap between germline ends came to 15 bases. The CDR3 DNA reads as TGTGCCAGCAGTGCTGGAGGAGGTCCGCCCTACAATGAGCAGTTCTTC. Protein: CASSAGGGPPYNEQFF.

V is TRBV9 and J is TRBJ2-2, with D maybe TRBD2 (6 bases). CDR1 and CDR2 (germline): SGDLS, YYNGEE. The CDR3 contains 15 residues. V was trimmed by 5 bases and J by 1 base, leaving 12 bases between them. For the CDR3, the DNA is TGTGCCAGCAGTCCCGGGACTGTGAACACCGGGGAGCTGTTTTTT. Translating it yields CASSPGTVNTGELFF.